The sequence of this TCR beta chain was determined in a study of blood T cell repertoires in COVID-19. Study information: Material from acute and convalescent COVID-19 was sourced from the United States, Italy and Spain. Sample material is recorded as cDNA or gDNA derived from T cells, B-cell-depleted T cells, or PBMCs.

The CDR3 is made up of 15 amino acids. Between the trimmed V and J ends, which lost 4 bases and 2 bases, there was a span of 13 bases. Per the germline V gene, CDR1 is KGHDR and CDR2 is SFDVKD. Membership in each cohort depended on participant-reported clinical history. Original analysis: Reference gene primers were amplified, and this amplification served to estimate nucleated cell counts. Only in-frame clones appear in the TCRdb table, and some are missing; sequencing was by immunoSEQ multiplex PCR. V, J and clone size are those of that table, while D and trimming were read from the DNA. Among 300,000 to 400,000 clones listed, approximately 90% were seen once.

The V and J genes are TRBV24-1 and TRBJ1-2, with D possibly matching TRBD1 (6 bases). The TCR originated in a woman in her twenties or thirties with acute COVID-19. The source material was PBMCs or T cells enriched from blood (not recorded which). The DNA for the CDR3 is TGTGCCACCAGTGACCCCGGACAGCCGAACTATGGCTACACCTTC. It is translated as CATSDPGQPNYGYTF.